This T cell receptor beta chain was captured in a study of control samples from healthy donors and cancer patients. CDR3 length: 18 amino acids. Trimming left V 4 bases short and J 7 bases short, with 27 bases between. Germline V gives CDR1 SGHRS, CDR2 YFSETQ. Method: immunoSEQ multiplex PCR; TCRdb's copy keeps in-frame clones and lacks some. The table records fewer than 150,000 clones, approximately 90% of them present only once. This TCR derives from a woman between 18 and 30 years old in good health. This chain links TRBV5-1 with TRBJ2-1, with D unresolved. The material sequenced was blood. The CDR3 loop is CASSPTPRTRTLGNEQFF. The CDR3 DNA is TGCGCCAGCAGCCCAACCCCCCGGACGAGGACCCTTGGAAATGAGCAGTTCTTC.